This T cell receptor (beta chain) is drawn from a study of shared clonotypes between healthy human individuals. Study results and limitations: When compared with the clonotypes that were shared by all four sorted-subset donors, the non-shared clonotypes turned out to have lower generation probabilities.

CD45RO-negative cells were positively selected for CCR7, leaving out terminally differentiated effector memory CD45RA+ cells. Germline V CDR1 and CDR2: SGDLS, YYNGEE. The CDR3 totals 16 residues. Trimming took off 0 bases at V and 0 bases at J, with 12 bases between the two ends. This clone was picked up a small number of times. Its antigen is not identified. The assay was immunoSEQ multiplex PCR, and TCRdb's table has in-frame clones only and misses some. The table shows around 2,000,000 clones, with approximately 94% occurring only once. The sequencing sample was made of naive CD8+ T cells sorted from blood. The TCR originated in a man aged 18 to 29 in good health. This chain connects TRBV9 to TRBJ1-1; D uncertain. The CDR3 is CASSVGSQFMNTEAFF. CDR3 in DNA: TGTGCCAGCAGCGTAGGATCCCAGTTTATGAACACTGAAGCTTTCTTT. Variable domain in full (rest from reference TRBV9 and TRBJ1-1): DSGVTQTPKHLITATGQRVTLRCSPRSGDLSVYWYQQSLDQGLQFLIQYYNGEERAKGNILERFSAQQFPDLHSELNLSSLELGDSALYFCASSVGSQFMNTEAFFGQGTRLTVV.